These 29 T cell receptor beta chains were sequenced from one sample in a study of blood T cell repertoires in COVID-19. TCRdb's table, derived via immunoSEQ multiplex PCR, lists solely in-frame clones and lacks some. The table lists a few hundred thousand clones, around 86% of them singletons, with over 6% in the top ten. The material sequenced was peripheral blood. These receptors originate from a woman in her 70s with active or convalescent COVID-19.

With regard to this clone: No DNA is shown, since the ends of the CDR3 on it are uncertain; the CDR3 is the one TCRdb lists. The chain employs TRBV10-1 and TRBJ2-3; TRBD2, the D gene given by the table, was not confirmed from the DNA. Germline V gene data show CDR1 as WNHNN and CDR2 as SYGVQD (reference sequence). The CDR3 spans 20 residues, counting both ends. The CDR3 sequence: CASMRGDTQYFGPEGDTQYF.

This clone was detected once. This sequence joins TRBV6-5 and TRBJ1-3, with no clear D. Per the germline V gene, CDR1 is MNHEY and CDR2 is SVGAGI. The CDR3 has 14 residues. V was pared by 6 bases and J by 1 base, with 10 bases between. The CDR3 coding sequence is TGTGCCAGCAGGAGGGAAGGGTCTGGAAACACCATATATTTT. Its translation is CASRREGSGNTIYF.

For this clone: Other nucleotide sequences from this sample produce the same CDR3. The genes are TRBV18 and TRBJ1-1, with TRBD1 as a possible D gene (5 bases). The CDR3 is 15 residues long. Between the trimmed V and J ends, which lost 3 bases and 1 base, there was a span of 12 bases. Germline loops: CDR1 KGHSH, CDR2 LQKENI. The CDR3 DNA reads TGTGCCAGCTCACCGAGGCAGGGTGGGAACACTGAAGCTTTCTTT. Its translation: CASSPRQGGNTEAFF.

The chain is built from TRBV15 and TRBJ2-5; D ambiguous. The CDR3 has 14 residues. The V end was cut by 4 bases, the J end by 5 bases, with 14 bases between. CDR1 and CDR2 (germline): LNHNV, YYDKDF (reference sequence). The CDR3 sequence is CATSTPLQVETQYF. The CDR3 DNA reads TGTGCCACCAGCACCCCTTTGCAGGTGGAGACCCAGTACTTC.

J is TRBJ1-4 and V is TRBV4-3; 7 bases line up with TRBD1. V was pared by 3 bases and J by 6 bases, with 13 bases of the junction left unmatched. Germline values: CDR1 LGHNA, CDR2 YSLEER. This CDR3 has 17 amino acids. CDR3 nucleotide sequence: TGCGCCAGCAGCCACCGGGGGTTTAGGACAGGAGATGAAAAACTGTTTTTT. Its protein is CASSHRGFRTGDEKLFF.

The V and J genes are TRBV7-8 and TRBJ1-5, with TRBD1 as a possible D gene (5 bases). Trimming left V 4 bases short and J 5 bases short, with 18 bases between. The V gene's germline CDR1 is SGHVS and CDR2 FQNEAQ. The CDR3 has 16 residues. This chain's CDR3 is CASSSRPTGAYQPQHF. In nucleotides, the CDR3 is TGTGCCAGCAGCTCCCGGCCTACAGGTGCCTATCAGCCCCAGCATTTT.

This rearrangement joins TRBV5-1 to TRBJ1-6; D is undetermined. Trimming took off 4 bases at V and 7 bases at J, with 15 bases between the two ends. The CDR3 is 15 residues long. The V gene's germline CDR1 is SGHRS and CDR2 YFSETQ. DNA of the CDR3: TGCGCCAGCAGCCCCCGTGAGGATTTGAATTCACCCCTCCACTTT. This encodes CASSPREDLNSPLHF.

This chain links TRBV3-1 (or the pseudogene TRBV3-2) with TRBJ1-1; 9 bases map to TRBD1. The CDR3 extends over 19 amino acids. The germline CDR1 and CDR2 sequences are LGHDT and YNNKEL (reference sequence). The trim removed 0 bases at V and 1 base at J, leaving 12 bases unmatched. Written as DNA, the CDR3 is TGTGCCAGCAGCCAAGATCCAGGGACAGGGTTTCGGAGGAACACTGAAGCTTTCTTT. Encoded protein: CASSQDPGTGFRRNTEAFF.

This clone appeared a single time. CDR3 sequence (DNA): TGCAGCCTTACGGAGGGAACTAGCACAGATACGCAGTATTTT. This codes for CSLTEGTSTDTQYF. The rearrangement joins TRBV29-1 to TRBJ2-3, with D perhaps TRBD2 (6 bases). This CDR3 spans 14 amino acids. Germline-derived CDR1 and CDR2 are SQVTM and ANQGSEA. V lost 8 bases to trimming and J lost 0 bases, with 15 bases between them.

The chain carries TRBV4-2 and TRBJ1-2, with 8 positions matching TRBD1. Germline V gene data show CDR1 as LGHNA and CDR2 as YNFKEQ. V shed 2 bases and J 4 bases; nucleotides not matched to a gene: 9. CDR3 length: 16 residues. As DNA, the CDR3 is TGTGCCAGCAGCCAACCCGGGACAGGCCACATCTATGGCTACACCTTC. Protein sequence: CASSQPGTGHIYGYTF.

The CDR3 bases are TGTGCCAGCAGCCATCCTGGGACAGCGAACACTGAAGCTTTCTTT. Translation gives CASSHPGTANTEAFF. V usage is TRBV3-1 (or the pseudogene TRBV3-2) and J usage is TRBJ1-1, with 7 nucleotides matching TRBD1. Germline assignment: CDR1 LGHDT and CDR2 YNNKEL (reference sequence). The CDR3 consists of 15 residues. J lost 1 base, V lost 3 bases, and 5 bases had no gene match.

This rearrangement joins TRBV7-2 to TRBJ1-2; 8 nucleotides agree with TRBD1. J was trimmed by 4 bases and V by 3 bases; bases with no gene match: 4. From germline, CDR1 is SGHTA and CDR2 FQGNSA. The CDR3 spans 14 residues. DNA for the CDR3: TGTGCCAGCAGCTTGGGACAGGCCAGCTATGGCTACACCTTC. Its translation is CASSLGQASYGYTF.

V usage is TRBV9 and J usage is TRBJ2-1; 7 bases agree with TRBD2. Looked up from germline, CDR1 is SGDLS and CDR2 is YYNGEE. The CDR3 covers 15 residues. Losses at the gene ends were 2 bases for V and 6 bases for J; bases not matched to a gene: 8. CDR3 sequence: CASSVGGFEGNEQFF. The CDR3 DNA reads as TGTGCCAGCAGCGTGGGGGGGTTCGAAGGCAATGAGCAGTTCTTC. The whole variable domain, filled in from reference TRBV9 and TRBJ2-1, reads DSGVTQTPKHLITATGQRVTLRCSPRSGDLSVYWYQQSLDQGLQFLIQYYNGEERAKGNILERFSAQQFPDLHSELNLSSLELGDSALYFCASSVGGFEGNEQFFGPGTRLTVL.

The rearrangement uses TRBV5-1 and TRBJ2-3; TRBD2 matches at 7 bases. The CDR3 runs to 15 residues. Germline loops: CDR1 SGHRS, CDR2 YFSETQ. V was pared by 10 bases and J by 1 base, with 12 bases of the junction left unmatched. The CDR3 region is CACKEAGVGTDTQYF. In nucleotides, the CDR3 is TGCGCCTGTAAAGAGGCGGGGGTAGGCACAGATACGCAGTATTTT.

This chain uses TRBV10-3 with TRBJ2-7; D uncertain. Germline values: CDR1 ENHRY, CDR2 SYGVKD. V was cut by 4 bases and J by 3 bases, with 4 bases left in between. This CDR3 has 11 residues. CDR3 DNA sequence: TGTGCCATCAGTGCCAGCTACGAGCAGTACTTC. Translating it yields CAISASYEQYF.

The J gene is TRBJ2-5, the V gene TRBV5-6, with D possibly being TRBD1 (5 bases). Trimming pared 4 bases from V and 2 bases from J, leaving 9 bases between. CDR1 SGHDT and CDR2 YYEEEE come from the germline V gene. There are 13 residues in the CDR3. This CDR3 reads CASSRDRQETQYF. CDR3 in DNA: TGTGCCAGCAGCCGAGACAGACAAGAGACCCAGTACTTC.

The chain recombines TRBV19 with TRBJ2-7; 8 bases are shared with TRBD2. This CDR3 has 14 amino acids. V trimming: 6 bases; J trimming: 4 bases; junction bases outside the gene matches: 8. Germline CDR1 is LNHDA and CDR2 is SQIVND (reference sequence). The chain's CDR3 is CASSQSRGGYEQYF. The CDR3 DNA follows: TGTGCCAGTAGCCAGTCTCGCGGGGGGTACGAGCAGTACTTC.

The chain couples TRBV3-1 (or the pseudogene TRBV3-2) to TRBJ2-2; 7 bases align to TRBD2. V lost 0 bases and J lost 4; bases outside the gene matches: 8. The CDR3 is 17 residues long. Looked up from germline, CDR1 is LGHDT and CDR2 is YNNKEL (reference sequence). DNA for the CDR3: TGTGCCAGCAGCCAAGAAGTTAGGACTAGGGCCACCGGGGAGCTGTTTTTT. Amino acid sequence: CASSQEVRTRATGELFF.

The chain has TRBV29-1 and TRBJ1-1; D not certain. V lost 7 bases to trimming and J lost 9 bases, with 24 bases between them. This CDR3 is built from 14 residues. The germline gives CDR1 SQVTM, CDR2 ANQGSEA. CDR3 amino acids: CSARDTEGVAKAFF. CDR3 bases: TGCAGCGCCCGGGATACAGAGGGAGTGGCGAAAGCTTTCTTT.

The gene calls are TRBV5-1 and TRBJ1-3; D is possibly TRBD1 (5 bases). Germline V gene sequence: CDR1 SGHRS, CDR2 YFSETQ. CDR3 length: 14 amino acids. The V end was cut by 6 bases, the J end by 4 bases, with 14 bases between. The CDR3 DNA reads as TGCGCCAGCACCCTCGGGGGGGAAGGAAACACCATATATTTT. It is translated as CASTLGGEGNTIYF.

This sequence joins TRBV11-3 and TRBJ1-5; possibly TRBD1 for D (5 bases). The CDR3 extends over 14 amino acids. The germline gives CDR1 SGHNT, CDR2 YENEEA. V lost 5 bases, J lost 6 bases, and 14 bases lay in between. The CDR3 protein is CASSTHRLGQPQHF. Written as DNA, the CDR3 is TGTGCCAGCAGCACCCACAGGCTTGGTCAGCCCCAGCATTTT.

V and J are TRBV11-3 and TRBJ2-3; D is unclear. Germline CDR1 is SGHNT and CDR2 is YENEEA. Trimming took 5 bases from V and 6 from J, leaving 15 bases between them. The CDR3 runs to 14 residues. The CDR3 is CASSLSPQRDTQYF. DNA for the CDR3: TGTGCCAGCAGCCTATCCCCTCAGAGGGATACGCAGTATTTT.

This chain connects TRBV4-1 to TRBJ2-7; no clear D gene. This CDR3 has 13 amino acids. CDR1 is MGHRA and CDR2 is YSYEKL in the germline V gene. V shed 6 bases and J shed 2 bases, with 11 bases lying between them. CDR3 sequence reads: CASSEPPAYEQYF. The CDR3 region has the DNA TGCGCCAGCAGTGAACCTCCGGCCTACGAGCAGTACTTC.

V usage is TRBV27 and J usage is TRBJ1-5, with unresolved D. Per germline, CDR1 MNHEY and CDR2 SMNVEV (reference sequence). The CDR3 length is 16 residues. V was shortened by 7 bases and J by 0 bases, with 16 bases between the two germline ends. This chain's CDR3 is CASKSLSSYSNQPQHF. The CDR3 DNA sequence: TGTGCCAGCAAGTCCCTGAGTTCTTATAGCAATCAGCCCCAGCATTTT.

This chain uses TRBV7-7 with TRBJ2-1; 7 nucleotides agree with TRBD2. Germline trimming cut 2 bases from V and 6 bases from J; bases unmatched to any gene: 4. The CDR3 is made up of 14 amino acids. Germline V gene sequence: CDR1 SSHAT, CDR2 FNYEAQ (reference sequence). The chain's CDR3 is CASSLSGGANEQFF. The CDR3 DNA sequence: TGTGCCAGCAGCTTATCGGGGGGAGCCAATGAGCAGTTCTTC. The full variable domain, with the rest looked up from reference TRBV7-7 and TRBJ2-1, is GAGVSQSPRYKVTKRGQDVTLRCDPISSHATLYWYQQALGQGPEFLTYFNYEAQPDKSGLPSDRFSAERPEGSISTLTIQRTEQRDSAMYRCASSLSGGANEQFFGPGTRLTVL.

The CDR3, as DNA: TGTGCCATCAGTGGGGGTAGGGGATTACAGGGGATCGGTTCACCCCTCCACTTT. It specifies CAISGGRGLQGIGSPLHF. The rearrangement uses TRBV10-3 and TRBJ1-6; the match to TRBD1 covers 7 bases. CDR3 size: 18 residues. Trimming cost V 4 bases and J 9 bases; bases outside gene matches: 18. The germline V gene encodes CDR1 ENHRY and CDR2 SYGVKD.

This clone was seen once. The chain combines TRBV5-6 with TRBJ2-1; D remains unclear. The V and J ends lost 0 bases and 6 bases respectively, with 16 bases between them. CDR3 length: 16 residues. Germline CDR1 SGHDT, CDR2 YYEEEE. The CDR3 DNA follows: TGTGCCAGCAGCTTGGCCTTTCTCACCCTATTCAATGAGCAGTTCTTC. As protein: CASSLAFLTLFNEQFF.

The rearrangement joins TRBV24-1 to TRBJ2-1; D perhaps matches TRBD1 (8 bases). CDR1 and CDR2 (germline): KGHDR, SFDVKD. There are 14 residues in the CDR3. Trimming stripped 9 bases from V and 8 bases from J, with 19 bases between. CDR3 nucleotides: TGTGCCACCGGGTTAACAGGGGGGGGTCATGAGCAGTTCTTC. Encoded protein: CATGLTGGGHEQFF.

V usage is TRBV19 and J usage is TRBJ2-7, with 9 bases that match TRBD1. This CDR3 is 15 amino acids long. Per the germline V gene, CDR1 is LNHDA and CDR2 is SQIVND (reference sequence). With 4 bases clipped from V and 2 bases from J, the junction kept 6 bases outside the gene matches. CDR3 loop: CASSTGTGQTYEQYF. DNA of the CDR3: TGTGCCAGTAGTACCGGGACAGGGCAGACCTACGAGCAGTACTTC.